This T cell receptor beta chain appears in the sequencing data of a study of cytotoxic CD8 clonotypes in ibrutinib-treated CLL. Turning to the study itself: Samples had a mean of 255,043 productive templates and tens of thousands of productive rearrangements.

Germline values: CDR1 SQVTM, CDR2 ANQGSEA. The CDR3 contains 11 residues. V lost 6 bases to trimming and J lost 4 bases, with 9 bases between them. Sequenced by immunoSEQ multiplex PCR; TCRdb stores in-frame clones only, minus some. The sample lists about 22,000 clones; around 74% were seen once. Study-wide findings and caveats: For progressing versus sustained-remission patients, sampling times were not the same. Public clonotypes were seen rarely and were contracted or stable on treatment.

Worth noting for this clone: Its cognate antigen is unknown.

The sample consisted of PBMCs, taken before ibrutinib treatment. The J gene is TRBJ1-1, the V gene TRBV29-1; D gene uncertain. The sequence was obtained from a human donor with chronic lymphocytic leukemia. The CDR3 protein is CSVWKSTEAFF. CDR3 in DNA: TGCAGCGTATGGAAGAGCACTGAAGCTTTCTTT.